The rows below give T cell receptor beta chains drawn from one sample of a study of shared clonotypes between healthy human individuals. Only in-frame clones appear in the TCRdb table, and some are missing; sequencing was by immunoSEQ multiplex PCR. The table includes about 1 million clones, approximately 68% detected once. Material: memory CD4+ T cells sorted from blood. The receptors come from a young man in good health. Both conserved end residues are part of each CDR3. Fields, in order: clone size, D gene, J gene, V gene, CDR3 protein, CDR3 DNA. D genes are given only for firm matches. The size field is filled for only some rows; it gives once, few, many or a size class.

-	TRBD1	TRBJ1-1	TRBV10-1	CASSEGTGGVWSEAFF	TGCGCCAGCAGTGAAGGGACAGGGGGCGTCTGGAGTGAAGCTTTCTTT
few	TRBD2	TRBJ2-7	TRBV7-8	CASSLALAREQYF	TGTGCCAGCAGCTTAGCACTAGCGAGGGAGCAGTACTTC
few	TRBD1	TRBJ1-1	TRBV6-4	CASRRDSFTTEAFF	TGTGCCAGCAGAAGGGACAGTTTTACCACTGAAGCTTTCTTT
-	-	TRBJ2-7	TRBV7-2	CASSLGPAGYEQYF	TGTGCCAGCAGCTTAGGGCCGGCAGGCTACGAGCAGTACTTC
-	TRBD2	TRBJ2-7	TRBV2	CLSRPIAGGLYEQYF	TGTCTAAGCAGACCCATAGCGGGAGGCCTCTACGAGCAGTACTTC
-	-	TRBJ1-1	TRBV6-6	CASSYRSDTEAFF	TGTGCCAGCAGTTACCGTTCGGACACTGAAGCTTTCTTT
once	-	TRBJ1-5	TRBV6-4	CASSDSGGNQPQHF	TGTGCCAGCAGTGACAGTGGGGGCAATCAGCCCCAGCATTTT
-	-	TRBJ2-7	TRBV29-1	CSVEDWPGSYEQYF	TGCAGCGTTGAAGATTGGCCAGGCTCCTACGAGCAGTACTTC
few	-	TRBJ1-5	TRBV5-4	CASSLGYQPQHF	TGTGCCAGCAGCTTGGGGTATCAGCCCCAGCATTTT
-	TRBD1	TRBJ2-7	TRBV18	CASSPPGQGLIPSGLEQYF	TGTGCCAGCTCACCACCGGGACAGGGTCTAATCCCCTCTGGCCTCGAGCAGTACTTC
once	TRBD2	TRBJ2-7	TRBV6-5	CASGSGLGSYEQYF	TGTGCCAGCGGCTCGGGACTAGGGTCCTACGAGCAGTACTTC
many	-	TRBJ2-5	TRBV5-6	CASSRPPVQETQYF	TGTGCCAGCAGCCGACCGCCAGTCCAAGAGACCCAGTACTTC
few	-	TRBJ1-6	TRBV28	CASGPLTGRGSPLHF	TGTGCCAGCGGACCCCTGACAGGCAGGGGTTCACCCCTCCACTTT
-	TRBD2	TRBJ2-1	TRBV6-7	CASSYSSSGGPHEQFF	TGTGCCAGCAGTTACTCATCTAGCGGGGGGCCCCATGAGCAGTTCTTC
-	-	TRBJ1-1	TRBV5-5	CASSYQGSGLHTEAFF	TGTGCCAGCAGCTACCAGGGTTCGGGGTTGCACACTGAAGCTTTCTTT
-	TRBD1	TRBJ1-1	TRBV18	CASSLQGVGNTEAFF	TGTGCCAGCTCACTTCAGGGGGTAGGGAACACTGAAGCTTTCTTT
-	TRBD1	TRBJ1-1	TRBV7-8	CASSLAGQGDTEAFF	TGTGCCAGCAGCTTAGCAGGACAGGGGGACACTGAAGCTTTCTTT